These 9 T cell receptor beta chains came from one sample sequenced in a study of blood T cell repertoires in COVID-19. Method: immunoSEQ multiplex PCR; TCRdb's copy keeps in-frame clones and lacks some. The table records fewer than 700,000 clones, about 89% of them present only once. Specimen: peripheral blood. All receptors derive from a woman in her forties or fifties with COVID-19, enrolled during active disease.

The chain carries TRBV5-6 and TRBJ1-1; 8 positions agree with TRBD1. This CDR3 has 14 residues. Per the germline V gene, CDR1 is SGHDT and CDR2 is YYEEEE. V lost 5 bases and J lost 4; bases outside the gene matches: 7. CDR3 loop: CASRTTGGGTEAFF. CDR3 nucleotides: TGTGCCAGCAGGACCACAGGGGGGGGCACTGAAGCTTTCTTT.

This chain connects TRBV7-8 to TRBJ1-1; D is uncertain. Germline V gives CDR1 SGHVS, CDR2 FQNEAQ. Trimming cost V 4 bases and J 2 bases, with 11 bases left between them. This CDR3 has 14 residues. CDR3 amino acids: CASSSLAGNTEAFF. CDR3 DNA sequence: TGTGCCAGCAGCTCCCTAGCGGGTAACACTGAAGCTTTCTTT.

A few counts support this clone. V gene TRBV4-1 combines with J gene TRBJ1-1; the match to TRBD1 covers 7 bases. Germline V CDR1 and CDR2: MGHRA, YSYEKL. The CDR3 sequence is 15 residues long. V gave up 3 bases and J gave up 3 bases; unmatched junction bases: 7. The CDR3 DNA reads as TGCGCCAGCAGCCAGAATCCGACAGGGTACACTGAAGCTTTCTTT. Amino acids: CASSQNPTGYTEAFF.

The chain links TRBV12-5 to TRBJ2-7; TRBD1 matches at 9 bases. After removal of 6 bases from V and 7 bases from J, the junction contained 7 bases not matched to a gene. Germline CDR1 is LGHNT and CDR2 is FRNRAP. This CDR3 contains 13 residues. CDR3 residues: CASGRGQGREQYF. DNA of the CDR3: TGTGCTAGTGGCCGGGGACAGGGCCGGGAGCAGTACTTC.

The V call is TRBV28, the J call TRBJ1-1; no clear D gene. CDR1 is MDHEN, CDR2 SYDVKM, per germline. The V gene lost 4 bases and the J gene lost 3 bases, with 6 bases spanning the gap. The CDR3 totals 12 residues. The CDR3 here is CASSSADTEAFF. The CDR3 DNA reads TGTGCCAGCAGTTCGGCGGACACTGAAGCTTTCTTT.

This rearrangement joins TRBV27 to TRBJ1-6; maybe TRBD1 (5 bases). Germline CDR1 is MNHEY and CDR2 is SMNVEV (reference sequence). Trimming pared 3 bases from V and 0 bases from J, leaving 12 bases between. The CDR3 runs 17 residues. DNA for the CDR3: TGTGCCAGCAGTTTCATGACAGTCAGCTCCTATAATTCACCCCTCCACTTT. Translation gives CASSFMTVSSYNSPLHF.

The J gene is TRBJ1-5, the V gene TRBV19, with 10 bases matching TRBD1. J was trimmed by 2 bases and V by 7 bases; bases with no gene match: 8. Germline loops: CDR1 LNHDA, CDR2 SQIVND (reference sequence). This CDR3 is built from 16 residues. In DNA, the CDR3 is TGTGCCAGTACCGGGGACAGGGGAAAGGGCAATCAGCCCCAGCATTTT. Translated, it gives CASTGDRGKGNQPQHF.

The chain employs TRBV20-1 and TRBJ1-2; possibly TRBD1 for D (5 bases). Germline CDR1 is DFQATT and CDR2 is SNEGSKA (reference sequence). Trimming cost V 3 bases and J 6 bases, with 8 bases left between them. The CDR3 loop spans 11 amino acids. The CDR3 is CSARGLDGYTF. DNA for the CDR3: TGCAGTGCTAGGGGGCTCGATGGCTACACCTTC.

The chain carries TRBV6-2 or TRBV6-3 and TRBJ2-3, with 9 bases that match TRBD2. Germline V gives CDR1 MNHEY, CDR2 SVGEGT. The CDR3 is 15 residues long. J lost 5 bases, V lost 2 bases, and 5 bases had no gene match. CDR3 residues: CASSYLAGSLDTQYF. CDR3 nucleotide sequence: TGTGCCAGCAGTTACCTAGCGGGGAGTTTAGATACGCAGTATTTT.